The clone carrying this TCR beta chain came up a few times. Its antigen is undetermined. 5'RACE template switching generated TCR cDNA, adding a universal primer site and UMIs. Via MiXCR, TCRdb re-called the 5' RACE reads, giving one row per CDR3 protein. The sample has 450,000 to 650,000 distinct CDR3 sequences; approximately 13% are singletons. This entry comes from a study of T cells after yellow fever vaccination. General study results and limits: The bulk population could contribute abundant contaminating clonotypes to FACS-sorted repertoires.

The V gene's germline CDR1 is LGHDT and CDR2 YNNKEL (reference sequence). V dropped 1 base and J dropped 2 bases, with 6 bases sitting between them. CDR3 length: 13 amino acids. The receptor was isolated from a young man who received the YFV17D yellow fever vaccine. Sample: PBMCs, taken on the day of the yellow fever booster vaccination. The chain employs TRBV3-1 and TRBJ2-7, with TRBD2 as a possible D gene (6 bases). CDR3 loop: CASSQAGAYEQYF. As DNA, the CDR3 is TGTGCCAGCAGCCAAGCGGGGGCCTACGAGCAGTACTTC.